This entry is about one TCR beta chain. This sample was included in a study of blood T cell repertoires in COVID-19. Study-level background: Acute and convalescent COVID-19 specimens originated in the United States, Italy and Spain. Sample material is recorded as cDNA or gDNA derived from T cells, B-cell-depleted T cells, or PBMCs.

Authors' analysis steps: Scientists estimated how many nucleated cells there were by amplifying reference gene primers. Clones were sequenced by immunoSEQ multiplex PCR, and TCRdb holds only the in-frame ones, with some missing. D and trimming were read from the DNA, whereas the V and J calls and clone size are those reported in that table. The sample consists of 200,000 to 250,000 clones, 87% of them appearing once. The sample taken for sequencing was PBMCs or T cells enriched from blood (not recorded which). This receptor was taken from a man aged 25-40 years who had recovered from COVID-19.

The CDR3 nucleotides are TGTGCCAGTAGCTTTCGCGGGGGGGCCGATTCCTACAATGAGCAGTTCTTC. It yields the protein CASSFRGGADSYNEQFF. The rearrangement uses TRBV19 and TRBJ2-1, with 9 bases identical to TRBD2. The germline V gene has CDR1 LNHDA and CDR2 SQIVND (reference sequence). The CDR3 has 17 residues. Germline trimming cut 6 bases from V and 1 base from J; bases unmatched to any gene: 10.